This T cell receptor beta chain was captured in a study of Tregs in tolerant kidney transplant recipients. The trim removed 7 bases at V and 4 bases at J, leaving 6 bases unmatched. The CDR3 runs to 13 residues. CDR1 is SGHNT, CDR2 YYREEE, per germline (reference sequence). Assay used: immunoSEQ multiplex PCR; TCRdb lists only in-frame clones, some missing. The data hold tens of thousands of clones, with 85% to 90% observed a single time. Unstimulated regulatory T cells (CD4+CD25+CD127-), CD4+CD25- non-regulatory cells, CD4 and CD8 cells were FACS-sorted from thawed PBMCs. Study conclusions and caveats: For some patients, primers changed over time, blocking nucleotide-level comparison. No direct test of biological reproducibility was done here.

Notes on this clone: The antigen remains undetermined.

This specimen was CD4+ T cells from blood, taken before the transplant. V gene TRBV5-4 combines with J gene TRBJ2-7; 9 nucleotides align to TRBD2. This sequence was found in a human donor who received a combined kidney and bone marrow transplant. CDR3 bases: TGTGCCAGCTCACTAGCGGGCCTTTACGAGCAGTACTTC. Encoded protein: CASSLAGLYEQYF.